These 17 T cell receptor beta chains share one sample of origin, sequenced in a study of blood T cell repertoires in COVID-19. Generated by immunoSEQ multiplex PCR, the TCRdb table keeps only in-frame clones and is missing some. The sample contains 90,000 to 120,000 clones, roughly 91% of which appear only once. Sequencing was performed on peripheral blood. The receptors stem from a human donor in a cohort sampled during active COVID-19.

The chain recombines TRBV28 with TRBJ2-2; D is ambiguous. The germline V gene encodes CDR1 MDHEN and CDR2 SYDVKM. Deletions cut 8 bases from V and 5 bases from J, with 18 bases between. The CDR3 has 15 amino acids. The CDR3 nucleotides are TGTGCCAGCGGCCGGCCGGGTTTTGGGACCGGGGAGCTGTTTTTT. It yields the protein CASGRPGFGTGELFF.

V gene TRBV28 combines with J gene TRBJ1-5, with unresolved D. CDR3 length: 12 residues. Trimming stripped 5 bases from V and 7 bases from J, with 9 bases between. Germline V CDR1 and CDR2: MDHEN, SYDVKM. In DNA, the CDR3 is TGTGCCAGCAGTGTAAATCTACAGCCCCAGCATTTT. Translated: CASSVNLQPQHF.

The chain couples TRBV6-2 or TRBV6-3 to TRBJ2-1; D is undetermined. The V end lost 4 bases, the J end lost 3 bases, and 7 bases lay between the germline ends. The germline CDR1 and CDR2 sequences are MNHEY and SVGEGT. The CDR3 totals 13 residues. As DNA, the CDR3 is TGTGCCAGCAGTTGGTACAGCTACAATGAGCAGTTCTTC. Translating gives CASSWYSYNEQFF.

The CDR3 nucleotides are TGTGCCAGTAGTATACCGGGACAGGTGAGGAATGAGCAGTTCTTC. Residues: CASSIPGQVRNEQFF. The J gene is TRBJ2-1, the V gene TRBV19; TRBD1 aligns across 8 bases. This CDR3 is 15 amino acids long. The trim removed 2 bases at V and 7 bases at J, leaving 7 bases unmatched. Germline V gene data show CDR1 as LNHDA and CDR2 as SQIVND (reference sequence).

The chain joins TRBV7-9 to TRBJ2-1; TRBD2 might be the D (6 bases). The V end was cut by 3 bases, the J end by 16 bases, with 22 bases between. CDR1 is SEHNR and CDR2 is FQNEAQ in the germline V gene (reference sequence). This CDR3 has 14 amino acids. CDR3 protein: CASSFSTGDVYIFF. The DNA of the CDR3 is TGTGCCAGCAGCTTTTCTACGGGGGACGTTTACATCTTCTTC.

The genes are TRBV5-4 and TRBJ2-7; 7 bases match TRBD1. V dropped 3 bases and J dropped 1; count of bases not matched to a gene: 4. CDR1 SGHNT and CDR2 YYREEE come from the germline V gene (reference sequence). CDR3 length: 14 residues. CDR3 DNA: TGTGCCAGCAGCTCTGGGACAGCATCCTACGAGCAGTACTTC. Residues: CASSSGTASYEQYF. The whole variable domain, filled in from reference TRBV5-4 and TRBJ2-7, reads ETGVTQSPTHLIKTRGQQVTLRCSSQSGHNTVSWYQQALGQGPQFIFQYYREEENGRGNFPPRFSGLQFPNYSSELNVNALELDDSALYLCASSSGTASYEQYFGPGTRLTVT.

The chain employs TRBV5-1 and TRBJ1-1; TRBD1 is a possible D gene (5 bases). Trimming left V 4 bases short and J 6 bases short, with 19 bases between. The CDR3 length is 15 residues. Germline V lookup: CDR1 SGHRS, CDR2 YFSETQ. CDR3 protein: CASSTQEGRAAEAFF. The CDR3 region has the DNA TGCGCCAGCAGCACCCAGGAGGGACGGGCGGCTGAAGCTTTCTTT.

V is TRBV28 and J is TRBJ1-2; possibly TRBD1 for D (5 bases). V was trimmed by 8 bases and J by 3 bases, leaving 13 bases between them. Germline V gene sequence: CDR1 MDHEN, CDR2 SYDVKM. The CDR3 has 13 residues. CDR3: CASEVGGDYGYTF. As DNA, the CDR3 is TGTGCCAGCGAGGTGGGGGGTGACTATGGCTACACCTTC.

The genes are TRBV28 and TRBJ2-5, with TRBD1 identical over 10 bases. CDR3 size: 14 residues. Per the germline V gene, CDR1 is MDHEN and CDR2 is SYDVKM. Germline trimming cut 6 bases from V and 2 bases from J; bases unmatched to any gene: 3. CDR3 loop: CASSWDRGQETQYF. DNA of the CDR3: TGTGCCAGCAGCTGGGACAGGGGACAAGAGACCCAGTACTTC. Using reference TRBV28 and TRBJ2-5 for the parts outside the CDR3, the full variable domain is DVKVTQSSRYLVKRTGEKVFLECVQDMDHENMFWYRQDPGLGLRLIYFSYDVKMKEKGDIPEGYSVSREKKERFSLILESASTNQTSMYLCASSWDRGQETQYFGPGTRLLVL.

In its sample, this clone was seen once. This chain joins TRBV19 and TRBJ2-1, with D tentatively TRBD1 (7 bases). V lost 2 bases and J lost 0, with 8 bases in between. Germline loops: CDR1 LNHDA, CDR2 SQIVND (reference sequence). This CDR3 has 15 residues. Here the CDR3 reads CASSIQGGSYNEQFF. CDR3 coding DNA: TGTGCCAGTAGTATACAGGGGGGCTCCTACAATGAGCAGTTCTTC.

The V call is TRBV9, the J call TRBJ2-5, with 7 bases fitting TRBD1. Trimming at V came to 0 bases and at J to 1 base, leaving 6 bases not matched to a gene. Germline V gene lookup returns CDR1 SGDLS and CDR2 YYNGEE. The CDR3 length is 16 residues. CDR3 coding DNA: TGTGCCAGCAGCGTAGGTGCAGGGGGATTCCAAGAGACCCAGTACTTC. This encodes CASSVGAGGFQETQYF.

V gene TRBV19 combines with J gene TRBJ2-7; a weak D match, TRBD2 (5 bases). CDR3 length equals 17 residues. Germline V CDR1 and CDR2: LNHDA, SQIVND (reference sequence). Trimming stripped 6 bases from V and 0 bases from J, with 21 bases between. CDR3 loop: CASSSSLRTGSSYEQYF. In nucleotides, the CDR3 is TGTGCCAGTAGCAGCTCCCTCCGGACTGGAAGCTCCTACGAGCAGTACTTC.

The chain uses TRBV19 and TRBJ2-1; 10 bases fit TRBD1. The V and J ends lost 4 bases and 8 bases, in that order; junction bases with no gene match: 8. The CDR3 is made up of 15 amino acids. Germline V gene lookup returns CDR1 LNHDA and CDR2 SQIVND (reference sequence). The chain's CDR3 is CASSSRDRGSHEQFF. The CDR3, as DNA: TGTGCCAGTAGTAGCCGGGACAGGGGATCGCATGAGCAGTTCTTC.

This rearrangement joins TRBV5-1 to TRBJ2-1; TRBD2 agrees at 9 bases. The CDR3 covers 15 residues. Trimming took 4 bases from V and 2 from J; bases not matched to a gene: 4. Germline CDR1 is SGHRS and CDR2 is YFSETQ. CDR3 in amino acids: CASSEAGGTYNEQFF. The CDR3 DNA reads as TGCGCCAGCAGCGAAGCGGGGGGTACCTACAATGAGCAGTTCTTC.

This clone was seen a few times. The chain links TRBV4-2 to TRBJ1-5, with D tentatively TRBD1 (5 bases). V lost 0 bases and J 6 bases, leaving 9 bases between the germline ends. The germline V gene has CDR1 LGHNA and CDR2 YNFKEQ. This CDR3 region has 14 residues. The CDR3 bases are TGTGCCAGCAGCCAAGATCTGGGGCTTCAGCCCCAGCATTTT. Encoded protein: CASSQDLGLQPQHF.

The gene calls are TRBV4-2 and TRBJ1-4; 9 positions match TRBD1. Germline values: CDR1 LGHNA, CDR2 YNFKEQ. The CDR3 length is 17 residues. V dropped 5 bases and J dropped 0; count of bases not matched to a gene: 7. The CDR3 sequence: CASSSRGQGSTNEKLFF. The CDR3 DNA follows: TGTGCCAGCAGCTCTCGGGGACAGGGCTCAACTAATGAAAAACTGTTTTTT.

This chain links TRBV12-5 with TRBJ1-5; 7 nucleotides agree with TRBD1. The germline CDR1 and CDR2 sequences are LGHNT and FRNRAP. The CDR3 contains 15 residues. With V trimmed by 7 bases and J by 4 bases, 10 bases remained unmatched. CDR3 residues: CASALPSGGNQPQHF. DNA for the CDR3: TGTGCTAGTGCCCTACCCTCAGGGGGGAATCAGCCCCAGCATTTT.